These 2 T cell receptor beta chains originate from one sample sequenced in a study of shared clonotypes between healthy human individuals. Here immunoSEQ multiplex PCR was the method, and the copy in TCRdb shows in-frame clones only, minus some. The table lists around 690,000 clones, roughly 88% of them singletons. Sequencing was done on a sample of memory CD8+ T cells from PBMCs. Subset indicated: CD45RO+ cells pooled with CCR7-negative TemRA cells. The receptors originated from a man younger than 35 in good health. Some clones in this sample may be carry-over from other donors' samples.

V is TRBV7-2 and J is TRBJ1-2; the D gene is possibly TRBD1 (6 bases). With 5 bases removed from V and 3 bases from J, the gap between germline ends came to 16 bases. The germline gives CDR1 SGHTA, CDR2 FQGNSA. The CDR3 contains 15 residues. The CDR3, as DNA: TGTGCCAGCAGCCCGATAGGACAGTCCTACTATGGCTACACCTTC. Residues: CASSPIGQSYYGYTF.

This clone was observed once. This chain links TRBV5-1 with TRBJ2-1; 11 nucleotides agree with TRBD2. The ends lost 0 bases at V and 7 bases at J; junction bases unmatched: 12. Germline V gene lookup returns CDR1 SGHRS and CDR2 YFSETQ. The CDR3 loop spans 18 amino acids. The CDR3 coding sequence is TGCGCCAGCAGCTTGGCTTTAGCGGGAGGGCCTTATCGAAATGAGCAGTTCTTC. Protein product: CASSLALAGGPYRNEQFF.